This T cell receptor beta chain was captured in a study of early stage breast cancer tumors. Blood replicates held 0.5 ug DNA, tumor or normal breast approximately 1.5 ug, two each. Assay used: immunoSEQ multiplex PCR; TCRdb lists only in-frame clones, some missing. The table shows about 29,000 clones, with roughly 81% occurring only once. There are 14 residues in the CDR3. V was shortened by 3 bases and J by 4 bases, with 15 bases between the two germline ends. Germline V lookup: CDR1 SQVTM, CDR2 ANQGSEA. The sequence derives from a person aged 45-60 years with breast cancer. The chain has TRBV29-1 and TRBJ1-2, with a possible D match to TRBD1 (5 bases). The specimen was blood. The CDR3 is CSVDGAQLGYGYTF. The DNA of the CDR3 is TGCAGCGTTGACGGGGCTCAGCTCGGCTATGGCTACACCTTC.